This T cell receptor beta chain was observed in a study of molecular identifiers for immune sequencing clone quantification. The V end was cut by 2 bases, the J end by 2 bases, with 10 bases between. The CDR3 runs 14 residues. Germline CDR1 MNHEY, CDR2 SMNVEV (reference sequence). MiXCR, run by TCRdb on the PCR reads, gives a single entry per CDR3 protein. This table has more than 70,000 distinct CDR3 sequences, 21% appearing once. The study's findings and limits: Naive cells had under 1% of molecules in clones above 20 RNA copies, effectors over 99%. Jurkat TCR RNA spiked in from one cell (amid some 1 million naive cells) was reportedly detectable.

Sorting was used to obtain naive CD8 T cells (CD8+CD4-CCR7+CD45RA+). To note about this clonotype: Its target is unknown.

The sequence was obtained from a human donor in good health. Some libraries in this study had Jurkat cell RNA spiked in. The sequencing sample was made of naive CD8+ T cells from blood, with Jurkat cell RNA spiked in. Specified subset: FACS-sorted CD8+CD4-CCR7+CD45RA+ naive T cells. V is TRBV27 and J is TRBJ2-7, with D unresolved. This CDR3 is CASSLKGFPYEQYF. The CDR3, as DNA: TGTGCCAGCAGTTTAAAGGGATTCCCCTACGAGCAGTACTTC.